This T cell receptor (beta chain) came from a study of blood T cell repertoires in COVID-19. Looking at the study overall: The origin of the acute and convalescent COVID-19 samples was the United States, Italy and Spain. T cells, B-cell-depleted T cells, or PBMCs provided the cDNA or gDNA that served as material.

Per the original data handling: Nucleated cell counts were estimated from reference gene primer amplification. Profiling relied on immunoSEQ multiplex PCR, and the TCRdb table lists in-frame clones only, not all of them. V and J calls and clone size are as listed in that table; D and trimming were resolved from the DNA. Here the sample spans about 67,000 clones, around 85% being singletons. Unmatched junction bases numbered 4, after V lost 0 bases and J lost 0 bases. The CDR3 extends over 16 amino acids. Germline CDR1 LGHNA, CDR2 YNFKEQ. The sequenced sample consisted of peripheral blood. The J gene is TRBJ2-7, the V gene TRBV4-2, with 8 bases that match TRBD2. The sequence was obtained from a middle-aged man with active COVID-19. CDR3 protein: CASSQEAAGGSYEQYF. The CDR3 nucleotides read TGTGCCAGCAGCCAAGAAGCCGCGGGAGGCTCCTACGAGCAGTACTTC.